These 9 T cell receptor beta chains were all obtained from the same sample, sequenced in a study of response to subunit inactivated influenza vaccine. TCRdb fed the RT-PCR reads into MiXCR, producing one record per CDR3 protein. The sample includes more than 450,000 distinct CDR3 sequences, around 11% of them seen just once. These data were likewise used in another study, on T cells expressing NK-cell markers. That study adds: The TCR beta cDNA came from 5'RACE template switching with UMIs.

The sample was PBMCs from blood, taken on the day of vaccination. These receptors were obtained from a man aged 50 or older who received an inactivated influenza vaccine.

This rearrangement joins TRBV9 to TRBJ2-3, with TRBD1 as a possible D gene (5 bases). The CDR3 is 14 amino acids. The V gene's germline CDR1 is SGDLS and CDR2 YYNGEE. The germline V and J ends were trimmed by 0 bases and 2 bases, with 7 bases remaining between them. The CDR3 reads CASSVGGLTDTQYF. CDR3 DNA: TGTGCCAGCAGCGTAGGGGGCCTCACAGATACGCAGTATTTT.

This clonotype was detected a few times. The rearrangement uses TRBV4-2 and TRBJ1-2; no reliable D call. V dropped 3 bases and J dropped 1 base, with 6 bases sitting between them. The CDR3 extends over 13 amino acids. Germline lookup yields CDR1 LGHNA and CDR2 YNFKEQ. CDR3: CASSHENNYGYTF. The CDR3 nucleotides are TGTGCCAGCAGCCACGAGAATAACTATGGCTACACCTTC.

This clonotype was recorded a few times. The V call is TRBV14, the J call TRBJ2-3; tentative D call: TRBD2 (6 bases). The germline gives CDR1 SGHDN, CDR2 FVKESK. CDR3 length: 15 amino acids. The ends were cut back, 2 bases at V and 1 base at J, with 10 bases in the middle. DNA of the CDR3: TGTGCCAGCAGCCAATACGCTAGCGGCACAGATACGCAGTATTTT. It encodes CASSQYASGTDTQYF. The complete variable domain, with remaining parts taken from reference TRBV14 and TRBJ2-3, reads EAGVTQFPSHSVIEKGQTVTLRCDPISGHDNLYWYRRVMGKEIKFLLHFVKESKQDESGMPNNRFLAERTGGTYSTLKVQPAELEDSGVYFCASSQYASGTDTQYFGPGTRLTVL.

The chain is built from TRBV7-2 and TRBJ2-2; D perhaps matches TRBD1 (6 bases). Germline V gene lookup returns CDR1 SGHTA and CDR2 FQGNSA. V lost 1 base, J lost 5 bases, and 11 bases lay in between. The CDR3 sequence is 15 residues long. This chain's CDR3 is CASSLGGRRTGELFF. The CDR3 DNA follows: TGTGCCAGCAGCTTAGGGGGGCGTCGTACCGGGGAGCTGTTTTTT.

This clonotype was seen at least ten times. This sequence joins TRBV7-2 and TRBJ1-2, with D hard to call. From germline, CDR1 is SGHTA and CDR2 FQGNSA. The CDR3 spans 15 residues. V was clipped by 1 base and J by 0 bases, with 9 bases between them. In DNA, the CDR3 is TGTGCCAGCAGCTTAGAGGCAGCAGCTAACTATGGCTACACCTTC. Translation: CASSLEAAANYGYTF.

This clonotype came up a few times. This clone may be a read error of a much larger clone one base away. The V call is TRBV9, the J call TRBJ2-7; 7 bases fit TRBD1. The length of the CDR3 is 14 residues. V trimming: 4 bases; J trimming: 0 bases; junction bases outside the gene matches: 4. Per the germline V gene, CDR1 is SGDLS and CDR2 is YYNGEE. In DNA, the CDR3 is TGTGCCAGCAGCCAGGGACAGACCTCCTACGAGCAGTACTTC. This translates into CASSQGQTSYEQYF.

This clonotype was seen a few times. This chain links TRBV9 with TRBJ1-5, with D uncertain. V lost 0 bases and J lost 0, with 7 bases in between. CDR1 is SGDLS, CDR2 YYNGEE, per germline. CDR3 length: 15 amino acids. In DNA, the CDR3 is TGTGCCAGCAGCGTAGGGTCCTCTAGCAATCAGCCCCAGCATTTT. This translates into CASSVGSSSNQPQHF.

This clonotype has a count of ten or more. The V call is TRBV10-3, the J call TRBJ2-1, with D unresolved. The germline gives CDR1 ENHRY, CDR2 SYGVKD. V was cut by 6 bases and J by 0 bases, with 15 bases left in between. This CDR3 is 16 amino acids long. CDR3 bases: TGTGCCATCAGGGATCAAGAGCGCCGCTCCTACAATGAGCAGTTCTTC. Translating gives CAIRDQERRSYNEQFF.

This clonotype appeared a few times. J is TRBJ2-3 and V is TRBV3-1; D is unresolved. Trimming removed 0 bases from V and 4 bases from J, with 14 bases in between. The CDR3 covers 16 residues. Germline V gene sequence: CDR1 LGHDT, CDR2 YNNKEL (reference sequence). CDR3 in amino acids: CASSQESGIWADTQYF. The DNA for the CDR3 is TGTGCCAGCAGCCAAGAATCGGGTATTTGGGCAGATACGCAGTATTTT.